This T cell receptor beta chain came from a study of blood T cell repertoires in COVID-19 (dated by TCRdb to 2020 to 2021). Regarding the study in general: Samples from collaborators originated in the United States, Italy and Spain and spanned both the acute and convalescent phases of COVID-19. The dataset comprised deeply sampled blood TCRbeta repertoires from subjects exposed to, actively infected with, or recovered from COVID-19. Where available, HLA class I and class II types were obtained from metadata supplied by the sample provider rather than from assay-based typing. The sample metadata nearly always contained a de-identified subject ID, COVID-19 status, age in years and sex. The prospective study material was composed of cDNA or gDNA derived from T cells, B-cell-depleted T cells, or PBMCs. Samples came from the ongoing ImmuneRACE study (first 160 participants) plus 1,254 subjects from 6 global collaborators. The repertoires were made available in a free public database intended to serve as a resource for research on the immune response to SARS-CoV-2. The study at large found these results: Clinical and demographic metadata were provided uncurated, with the amount varying by source and participant.

With respect to this clone: It has no known antigen specificity. No much larger clonotype is one base removed from it; base qualities were not supplied.

TCRbeta CDR3 regions were amplified from genomic DNA by means of the immunoSEQ Assay, a bias-controlled multiplex PCR. The authors processed their data as follows. Nucleated cell counts per sample were estimated from amplification of reference gene primers within the assay. To quantify the absolute abundance of each unique TCRbeta CDR3 rearrangement, sequence reads were collapsed and filtered. For each sample, productive Simpson clonality was calculated as the square root of Simpson's diversity index across productive rearrangements. TCRdb stores this immuneACCESS table with in-frame sequences only. Part of the clones is absent; in the studies checked, under half of the shortfall reflects unresolved V genes, and no reason is known for the rest. V and J calls and clone size are copied from that table; D and trimming were computed from the DNA. This sample is represented by fewer than 200,000 clones; about 85% of them were singletons. The ten largest clonotypes hold 20% to 30% of the sample.

Each collaborating institution followed its own protocols to collect whole blood in K2EDTA tubes. For TCRbeta analysis, collaborator samples were shipped as frozen whole blood, as isolated PBMCs, or as DNA extracted from either sample type. The germline V gene yields SGHTA for CDR1 and FQGNSA for CDR2. Trimming removed 3 bases from V and 3 bases from J; the gene matches leave 4 bases unexplained. CDR3 length: 16 amino acids, cysteine to phenylalanine. Only CDR3 DNA remains: 48 bases, in frame from the first base. The clonotype comes from a man between 60 and 70 years old with acute or convalescent COVID-19. The chain uses TRBV7-2 and TRBJ2-1; 11 bases in the middle match TRBD2. Sequencing was done on a sample of peripheral blood. Here the CDR3 is given as CASSFTLAGGYNEQFF. The sequence in DNA is TGTGCCAGCAGCTTCACCCTAGCGGGAGGCTACAATGAGCAGTTCTTC. Joined to the reference TRBV7-2 and TRBJ2-1 proteins, this CDR3 gives the full variable domain: GAGVSQSPSNKVTEKGKDVELRCDPISGHTALYWYRQSLGQGLEFLIYFQGNSAPDKSGLPSDRFSAERTGGSVSTLTIQRTQQEDSAVYLCASSFTLAGGYNEQFFGPGTRLTVL.